This TCR beta chain came from a study of technical replicates of blood from a few donors. Sequencing was performed with immunoSEQ multiplex PCR; in TCRdb, only in-frame clones are kept and a portion is missing. In the table there are some 11,000 clones, around 91% of which are singletons. V shed 0 bases and J 4 bases; nucleotides not matched to a gene: 7. Germline V gene sequence: CDR1 SGHRS, CDR2 YFSETQ. The CDR3 loop spans 15 amino acids. The origin of this receptor is a human donor in good health. V usage is TRBV5-1 and J usage is TRBJ2-7; 7 nucleotides agree with TRBD1. Sequencing input: PBMCs. The CDR3 nucleotides read TGCGCCAGCAGCTTGGAAGGGGGCGCGCAGTACGAGCAGTACTTC. Translated: CASSLEGGAQYEQYF.